These 2 T cell receptor beta chains share one sample of origin, sequenced in a study of cytomegalovirus exposure and HLA in healthy donors. The PCR made use of 60 Vbeta and 13 Jbeta primers. The table came from immunoSEQ multiplex PCR; TCRdb's copy has only in-frame clones and leaves some out. The sample lists some 150,000 clones, roughly 80% occurring once. The sequenced sample consisted of PBMCs. The receptors derive from a woman in her 50s in good health and CMV-seronegative.

The genes are TRBV6-5 and TRBJ1-1; D not resolved. This CDR3 contains 12 residues. The germline V gene encodes CDR1 MNHEY and CDR2 SVGAGI. Trimming shortened V by 4 bases and J by 8 bases, and 11 bases separated the two germline ends. CDR3 region: CASSSGGVEAFF. The CDR3 DNA is TGTGCCAGCAGTTCGGGCGGGGTCGAAGCTTTCTTT.

V gene TRBV7-2 combines with J gene TRBJ1-2; 11 positions agree with TRBD1. Germline CDR1 and CDR2: SGHTA and FQGNSA. Germline trimming cut 3 bases from V and 7 bases from J; bases unmatched to any gene: 4. The CDR3 has 14 amino acids. CDR3 DNA: TGTGCCAGCAGCTTCGGACAGGGGGCGAGTGGCTACACCTTC. Protein: CASSFGQGASGYTF.